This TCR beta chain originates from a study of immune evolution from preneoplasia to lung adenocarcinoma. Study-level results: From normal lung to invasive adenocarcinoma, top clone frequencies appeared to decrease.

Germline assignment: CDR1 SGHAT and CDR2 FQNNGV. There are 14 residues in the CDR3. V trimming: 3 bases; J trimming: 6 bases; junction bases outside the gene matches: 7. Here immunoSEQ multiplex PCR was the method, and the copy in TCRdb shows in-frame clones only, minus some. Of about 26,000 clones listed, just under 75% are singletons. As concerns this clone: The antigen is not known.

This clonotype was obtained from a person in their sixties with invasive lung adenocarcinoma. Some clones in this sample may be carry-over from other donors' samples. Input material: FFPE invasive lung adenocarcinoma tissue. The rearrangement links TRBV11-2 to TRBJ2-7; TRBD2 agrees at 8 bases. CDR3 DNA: TGTGCCAGCAGCTTCGGGGCGGGGGGACGCGAGCAGTACTTC. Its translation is CASSFGAGGREQYF.